Below are 17 T cell receptor beta chains sequenced from a single sample in a study of blood T cell repertoires in COVID-19. Clones were sequenced by immunoSEQ multiplex PCR, and TCRdb holds only the in-frame ones, with some missing. The sample holds approximately 250,000 clones; approximately 86% are singletons and the top ten take 8.5% to 9%. The specimen was peripheral blood. The receptors shown here come from a man aged 40-49 years with active or convalescent COVID-19.

The V call is TRBV2, the J call TRBJ2-6; the D gene is possibly TRBD2 (5 bases). The CDR3 contains 17 residues. Trimming cost V 4 bases and J 1 base, with 14 bases left between them. Germline lookup yields CDR1 SNHLY and CDR2 FYNNEI. The CDR3 DNA is TGTGCCAGCAGTGGGCCAGGAGGAAGGTCTGGGGCCAACGTCCTGACTTTC. Protein product: CASSGPGGRSGANVLTF.

J is TRBJ1-2 and V is TRBV30; possibly TRBD1 for D (5 bases). The V end was cut by 3 bases, the J end by 13 bases, with 24 bases between. The CDR3 has 14 amino acids. Germline values: CDR1 GTSNPN, CDR2 SVGIG (reference sequence). CDR3 DNA: TGTGCCTGGAGCCCCCCTCTAGGGGCCCCCGGTGGCACCTTC. This gives the protein CAWSPPLGAPGGTF.

V is TRBV29-1 and J is TRBJ2-1; D not certain. The germline V gene has CDR1 SQVTM and CDR2 ANQGSEA. This CDR3 spans 13 amino acids. V shed 3 bases and J shed 7 bases, with 13 bases lying between them. This chain's CDR3 is CSVDLSATNEQFF. Here the CDR3 DNA reads TGCAGCGTTGATCTGTCCGCGACTAATGAGCAGTTCTTC.

The chain uses TRBV10-1 and TRBJ2-7; D perhaps matches TRBD1 (6 bases). This CDR3 spans 14 amino acids. CDR1 and CDR2 from the germline V gene are WNHNN and SYGVQD (reference sequence). Trimming removed 6 bases at V and 2 bases at J, with 14 bases between. The CDR3 spells CASSDSGTPYEQYF. In nucleotides, the CDR3 is TGCGCCAGCAGCGACTCCGGGACACCCTACGAGCAGTACTTC.

This clone was found a few times. The rearrangement links TRBV24-1 to TRBJ2-3; 7 bases are a match to TRBD1. This CDR3 has 16 amino acids. V lost 4 bases, J lost 1 base, and 7 bases stayed unmatched. Germline CDR1 is KGHDR and CDR2 is SFDVKD. CDR3 residues: CATSDLVQGGTDTQYF. The CDR3 DNA is TGTGCCACCAGTGACCTCGTTCAGGGGGGCACAGATACGCAGTATTTT.

The rearrangement uses TRBV9 and TRBJ1-6; the D gene is possibly TRBD1 (5 bases). In germline, CDR1 is SGDLS, CDR2 YYNGEE. With 0 bases removed from V and 9 bases from J, the gap between germline ends came to 10 bases. The CDR3 is 14 amino acids. The CDR3 loop reads CASSVGGGTSPLHF. The CDR3 DNA is TGTGCCAGCAGCGTAGGGGGAGGGACTTCACCCCTCCACTTT.

This chain uses TRBV25-1 with TRBJ1-3; D gene ambiguous. This CDR3 has 14 amino acids. V lost 5 bases to trimming and J lost 3 bases, with 11 bases between them. From germline, CDR1 is MGHDK and CDR2 SYGVNS. For the CDR3, the DNA is TGTGCCAGCAGTCCTCCCGGACTTGGAAACACCATATATTTT. Translation gives CASSPPGLGNTIYF.

V and J are TRBV15 and TRBJ1-4; 7 bases are a match to TRBD1. The CDR3 loop spans 16 amino acids. Germline V gives CDR1 LNHNV, CDR2 YYDKDF (reference sequence). Trimming cost V 0 bases and J 5 bases; bases outside gene matches: 6. CDR3 loop: CATSRESTGSNEKLFF. The CDR3 coding sequence is TGTGCCACCAGCAGAGAATCGACAGGGTCAAATGAAAAACTGTTTTTT.

This chain connects TRBV19 to TRBJ1-3; D not certain. Germline V lookup: CDR1 LNHDA, CDR2 SQIVND (reference sequence). CDR3 length: 13 amino acids. Trimming pared 8 bases from V and 2 bases from J, leaving 10 bases between. Here the CDR3 reads CASSPGTGNTIYF. CDR3 in DNA: TGTGCCAGTTCACCAGGTACTGGAAACACCATATATTTT.

The J gene is TRBJ2-2, the V gene TRBV10-1; 13 nucleotides line up with TRBD2. Germline trimming cut 4 bases from V and 5 bases from J; bases unmatched to any gene: 1. CDR1 and CDR2 (germline): WNHNN, SYGVQD (reference sequence). The CDR3 consists of 15 residues. In nucleotides, the CDR3 is TGCGCCAGCAGTGGACTAGCGGGAGGTACCGGGGAGCTGTTTTTT. Protein product: CASSGLAGGTGELFF.

This clone was seen a handful of times. The chain has TRBV13 and TRBJ2-7, with TRBD1 identical over 7 bases. The CDR3 has 15 amino acids. CDR1 PRHDT and CDR2 FYEKMQ come from the germline V gene (reference sequence). The V and J ends lost 0 bases and 1 base, in that order; junction bases with no gene match: 3. This CDR3 reads CASSLGQTGSYEQYF. For the CDR3, the DNA is TGTGCCAGCAGCTTAGGCCAGACAGGGTCCTACGAGCAGTACTTC.

The CDR3 sequence: CASSQRQDGSNEQFF. CDR3 bases: TGTGCCAGCAGCCAAAGACAGGACGGCAGCAATGAGCAGTTCTTC. This chain joins TRBV3-1 (or the pseudogene TRBV3-2) and TRBJ2-1, with D tentatively TRBD1 (6 bases). V gave up 2 bases and J gave up 6 bases, with 14 bases separating them. The CDR3 spans 15 residues. Germline V gene sequence: CDR1 LGHDT, CDR2 YNNKEL (reference sequence).

The rearrangement uses TRBV6-6 and TRBJ1-3; TRBD1 matches 10 bases. CDR1 and CDR2 (germline): MNHNY, SVGAGI (reference sequence). After removal of 5 bases from V and 3 bases from J, the junction contained 4 bases not matched to a gene. There are 15 residues in the CDR3. As DNA, the CDR3 is TGTGCCAGCAGTCCGACAGGGGGCCGTGGAAACACCATATATTTT. This codes for CASSPTGGRGNTIYF.

This chain connects TRBV28 to TRBJ1-1; 9 bases fit TRBD1. From germline, CDR1 is MDHEN and CDR2 SYDVKM. V shed 7 bases, J shed 5 bases, and the junction held 14 bases outside the gene matches. This CDR3 has 16 residues. Here the CDR3 DNA reads TGTGCCAGCACCCTCCTCGGACAGGGGCGCGGTACTGAAGCTTTCTTT. It codes for CASTLLGQGRGTEAFF.

This clone was seen once. The chain carries TRBV5-5 and TRBJ2-3; a possible D gene is TRBD2 (6 bases). CDR3 length: 18 residues. Germline V gene lookup returns CDR1 SGHKS and CDR2 YYEKEE (reference sequence). The V and J ends lost 3 bases and 2 bases respectively, with 22 bases between them. The CDR3 DNA reads TGTGCCAGCAGCTACATAACCGGGGGTTCTTATGCCACAGATACGCAGTATTTT. Protein sequence: CASSYITGGSYATDTQYF.

V gene TRBV5-4 combines with J gene TRBJ2-2; 9 bases agree with TRBD1. The CDR3 totals 16 residues. The V gene's germline CDR1 is SGHNT and CDR2 YYREEE (reference sequence). V was pared by 4 bases and J by 5 bases, with 9 bases of the junction left unmatched. Here the CDR3 DNA reads TGTGCCAGCAGCCAGGGACAGGGTGTCATGACCGGGGAGCTGTTTTTT. Its translation: CASSQGQGVMTGELFF. The variable domain in full, with the rest retrieved from reference TRBV5-4 and TRBJ2-2, is ETGVTQSPTHLIKTRGQQVTLRCSSQSGHNTVSWYQQALGQGPQFIFQYYREEENGRGNFPPRFSGLQFPNYSSELNVNALELDDSALYLCASSQGQGVMTGELFFGEGSRLTVL.

The V gene is TRBV19, the J gene TRBJ1-5; D unresolved. The V gene lost 7 bases and the J gene lost 2 bases, with 9 bases spanning the gap. The CDR3 is made up of 13 amino acids. Germline loops: CDR1 LNHDA, CDR2 SQIVND (reference sequence). The CDR3 DNA sequence: TGTGCCAGTACAGGAGGGCGCAATCAGCCCCAGCATTTT. Encoded protein: CASTGGRNQPQHF.